One T cell receptor beta chain is described in this entry. Its target is unknown. The CDR3 loop spans 16 amino acids. V was clipped by 1 base and J by 10 bases, with 20 bases between them. CDR1 and CDR2 (germline): LGHNA, YSLEER. In the PCR, 60 Vbeta and 13 Jbeta primers were used. Assay: immunoSEQ multiplex PCR; the TCRdb copy retains only in-frame clones and omits some. The sample lists about 130,000 clones, approximately 85% seen once, with under 2% in the top ten. These data belong to a study of cytomegalovirus exposure and HLA in healthy donors. Whole-study results and caveats: Most sequenced TCRs were rare (though some public TCRs occurred in many donors). An ancestry cluster, one associated with Asian ancestry, reportedly showed fewer N-insertions than the approximately 660-donor mean in a later analysis. Cytomegalovirus status, reportedly, was diagnosed with high specificity and sensitivity by the classifier. CMV serostatus stood as the only immune exposure information on hand.

V and J are TRBV4-3 and TRBJ2-1; perhaps TRBD2 as D (6 bases). Sequencing was performed on PBMCs. The TCR sequence derives from a boy aged 10-17 years in good health and CMV-seronegative. The CDR3 protein is CASSQGSGVSSGEQFF. CDR3 in DNA: TGCGCCAGCAGCCAAGGTTCGGGAGTTTCCTCCGGGGAGCAGTTCTTC.